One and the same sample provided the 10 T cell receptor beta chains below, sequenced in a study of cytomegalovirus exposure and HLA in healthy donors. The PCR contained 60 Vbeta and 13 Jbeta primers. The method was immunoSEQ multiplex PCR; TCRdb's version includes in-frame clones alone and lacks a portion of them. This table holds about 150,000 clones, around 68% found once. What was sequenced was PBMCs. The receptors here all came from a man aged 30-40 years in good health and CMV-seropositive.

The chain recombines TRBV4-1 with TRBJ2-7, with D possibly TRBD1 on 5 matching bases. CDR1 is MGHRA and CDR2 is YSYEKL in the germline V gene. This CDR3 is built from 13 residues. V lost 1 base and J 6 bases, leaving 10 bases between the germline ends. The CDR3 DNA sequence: TGCGCCAGCAGCCAAGGGCAGGGCGCCGAGCAGTACTTC. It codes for CASSQGQGAEQYF.

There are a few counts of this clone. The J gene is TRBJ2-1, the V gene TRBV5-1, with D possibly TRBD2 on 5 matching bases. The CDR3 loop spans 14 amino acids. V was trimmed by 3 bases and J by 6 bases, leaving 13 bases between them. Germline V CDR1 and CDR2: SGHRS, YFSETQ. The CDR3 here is CASSSPGTSNEQFF. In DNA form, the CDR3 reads TGCGCCAGCAGCTCACCGGGAACCAGCAATGAGCAGTTCTTC.

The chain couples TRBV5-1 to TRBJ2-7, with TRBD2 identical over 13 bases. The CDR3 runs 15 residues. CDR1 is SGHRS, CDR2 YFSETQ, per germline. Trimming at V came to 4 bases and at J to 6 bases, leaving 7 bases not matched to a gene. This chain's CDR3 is CASSHSGLAGVEQYF. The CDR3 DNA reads TGCGCCAGCAGCCATTCCGGACTAGCGGGAGTCGAGCAGTACTTC. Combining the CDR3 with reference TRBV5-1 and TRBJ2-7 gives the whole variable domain KAGVTQTPRYLIKTRGQQVTLSCSPISGHRSVSWYQQTPGQGLQFLFEYFSETQRNKGNFPGRFSGRQFSNSRSEMNVSTLELGDSALYLCASSHSGLAGVEQYFGPGTRLTVT.

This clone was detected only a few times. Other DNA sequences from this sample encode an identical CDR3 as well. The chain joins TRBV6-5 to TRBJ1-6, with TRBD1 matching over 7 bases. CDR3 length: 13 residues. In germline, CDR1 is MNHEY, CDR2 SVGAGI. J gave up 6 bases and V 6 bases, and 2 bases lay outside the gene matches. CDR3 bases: TGTGCCAGCAGGCGGGACAGTAATTCACCCCTCCACTTT. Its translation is CASRRDSNSPLHF.

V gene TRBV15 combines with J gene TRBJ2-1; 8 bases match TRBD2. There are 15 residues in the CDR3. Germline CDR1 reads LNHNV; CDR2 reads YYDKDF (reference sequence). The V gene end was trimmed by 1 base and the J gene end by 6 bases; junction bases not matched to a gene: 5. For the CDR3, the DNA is TGTGCCACCAGCAGAGTAAGGACTAGCAGCAATGAGCAGTTCTTC. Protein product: CATSRVRTSSNEQFF.

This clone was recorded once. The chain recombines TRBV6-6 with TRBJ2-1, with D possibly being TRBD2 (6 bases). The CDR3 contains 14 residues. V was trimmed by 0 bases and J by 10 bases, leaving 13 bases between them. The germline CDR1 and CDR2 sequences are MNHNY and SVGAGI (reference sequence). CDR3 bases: TGTGCCAGCAGTTACTCGCGGGAAAGGCCCGAGCAGTTCTTC. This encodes CASSYSRERPEQFF.

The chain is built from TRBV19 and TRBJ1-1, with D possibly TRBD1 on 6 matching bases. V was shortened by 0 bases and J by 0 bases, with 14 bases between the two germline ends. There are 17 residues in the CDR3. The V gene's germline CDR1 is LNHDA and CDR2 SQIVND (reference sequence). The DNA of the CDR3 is TGTGCCAGTAGTATAGATTGGACAGCACTCATGAACACTGAAGCTTTCTTT. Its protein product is CASSIDWTALMNTEAFF.

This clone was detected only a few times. Here the CDR3 reads CASSFRLQGNTDTQYF. CDR3 DNA: TGTGCCAGCAGCTTCAGATTACAGGGGAACACAGATACGCAGTATTTT. The V and J genes are TRBV7-2 and TRBJ2-3; 7 bases match TRBD1. Trimming at V came to 3 bases and at J to 2 bases, leaving 8 bases not matched to a gene. The CDR3 runs 16 residues. CDR1 SGHTA and CDR2 FQGNSA come from the germline V gene.

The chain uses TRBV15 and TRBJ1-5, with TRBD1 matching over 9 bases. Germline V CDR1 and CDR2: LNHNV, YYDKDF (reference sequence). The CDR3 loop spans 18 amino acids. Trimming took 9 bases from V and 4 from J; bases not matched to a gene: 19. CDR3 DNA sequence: TGTGCCACGAAGGTCTCCGGGACAGGGAATGGGAGGAATCAGCCCCAGCATTTT. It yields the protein CATKVSGTGNGRNQPQHF.

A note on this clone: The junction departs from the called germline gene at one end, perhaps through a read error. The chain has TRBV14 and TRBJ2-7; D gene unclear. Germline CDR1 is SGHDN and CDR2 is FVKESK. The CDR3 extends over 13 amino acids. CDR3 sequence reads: CASGQVPMESMHF. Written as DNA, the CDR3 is TGTGCCAGCGGCCAAGTACCAATGGAGTCCATGCACTTC.